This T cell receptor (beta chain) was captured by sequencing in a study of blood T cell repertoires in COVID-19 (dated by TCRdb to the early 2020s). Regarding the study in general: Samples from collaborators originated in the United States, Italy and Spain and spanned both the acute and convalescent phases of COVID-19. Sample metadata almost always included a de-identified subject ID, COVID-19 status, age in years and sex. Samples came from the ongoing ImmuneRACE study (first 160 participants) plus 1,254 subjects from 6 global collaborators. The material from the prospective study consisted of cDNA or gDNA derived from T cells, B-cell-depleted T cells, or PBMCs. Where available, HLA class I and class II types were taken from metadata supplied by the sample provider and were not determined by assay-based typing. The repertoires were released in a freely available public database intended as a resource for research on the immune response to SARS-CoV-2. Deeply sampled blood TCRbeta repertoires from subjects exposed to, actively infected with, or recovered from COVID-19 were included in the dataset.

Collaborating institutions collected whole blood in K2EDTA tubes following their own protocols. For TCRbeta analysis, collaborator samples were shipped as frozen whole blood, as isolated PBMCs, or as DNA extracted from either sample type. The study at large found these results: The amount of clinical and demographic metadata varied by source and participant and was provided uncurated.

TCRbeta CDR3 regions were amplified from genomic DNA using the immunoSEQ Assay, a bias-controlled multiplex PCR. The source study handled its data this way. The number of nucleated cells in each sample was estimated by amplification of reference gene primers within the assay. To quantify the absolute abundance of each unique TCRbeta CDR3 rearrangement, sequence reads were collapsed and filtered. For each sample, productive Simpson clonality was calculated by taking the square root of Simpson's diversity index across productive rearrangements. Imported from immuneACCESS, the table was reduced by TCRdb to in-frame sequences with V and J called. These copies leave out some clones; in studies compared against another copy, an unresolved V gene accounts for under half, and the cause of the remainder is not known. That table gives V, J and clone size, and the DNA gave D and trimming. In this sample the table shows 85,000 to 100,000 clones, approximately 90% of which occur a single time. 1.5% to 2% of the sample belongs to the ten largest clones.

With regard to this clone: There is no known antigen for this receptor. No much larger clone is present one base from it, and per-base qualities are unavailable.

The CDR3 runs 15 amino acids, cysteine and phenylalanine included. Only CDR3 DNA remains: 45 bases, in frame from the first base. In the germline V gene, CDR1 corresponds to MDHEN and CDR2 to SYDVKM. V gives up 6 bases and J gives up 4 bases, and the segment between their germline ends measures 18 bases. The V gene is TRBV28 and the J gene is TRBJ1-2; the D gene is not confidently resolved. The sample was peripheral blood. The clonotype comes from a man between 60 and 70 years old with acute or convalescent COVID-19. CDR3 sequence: CASSFSLPGGYGYTF. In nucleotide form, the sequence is TGTGCCAGCAGCTTCTCTCTCCCGGGAGGCTATGGCTACACCTTC.